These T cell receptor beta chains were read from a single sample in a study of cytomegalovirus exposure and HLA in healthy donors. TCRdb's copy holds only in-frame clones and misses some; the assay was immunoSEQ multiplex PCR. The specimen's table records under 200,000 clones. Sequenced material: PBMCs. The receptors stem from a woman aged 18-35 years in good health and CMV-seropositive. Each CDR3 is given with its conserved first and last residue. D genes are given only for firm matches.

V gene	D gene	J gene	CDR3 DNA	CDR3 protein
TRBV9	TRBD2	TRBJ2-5	TGTGCCAGCAGCGTAGAAGGGACTACCCAAGAGACCCAGTACTTC	CASSVEGTTQETQYF
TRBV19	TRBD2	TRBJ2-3	TGTGCCAGTAGCCGGGCTAGCGGGGATACGCAGTATTTT	CASSRASGDTQYF
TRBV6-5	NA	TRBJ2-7	TGTGCCAGCAGTTTAGTGGGGGGTACCTCCTACGAGCAGTACTTC	CASSLVGGTSYEQYF
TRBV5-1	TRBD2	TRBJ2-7	TGCGCCAGCAGCTCCCTGACTAGCGGGAGAAACAACGAGCAGTACTTC	CASSSLTSGRNNEQYF
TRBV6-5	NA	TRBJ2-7	TGTGCCAGCAGTTACTCCGGAGAACACGAGCAGTACTTC	CASSYSGEHEQYF
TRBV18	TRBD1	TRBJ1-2	TGTGCCAGCTCACCGTCTTGGCAGGGGGTTGACTATGGCTACACCTTC	CASSPSWQGVDYGYTF
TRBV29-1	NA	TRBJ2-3	TGCAGCGTTGAAGATCGTCTTGTCCTTAGCACAGATACGCAGTATTTT	CSVEDRLVLSTDTQYF
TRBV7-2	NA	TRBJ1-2	TGTGCCAGCAGCTTAGATTTAGCGGGAACAACTAACTATGGCTACACCTTC	CASSLDLAGTTNYGYTF
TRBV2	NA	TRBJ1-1	TGTGCCAGCAGTAGGGACGGGGGGAAAGATGGTGAAGCTTTCTTT	CASSRDGGKDGEAFF
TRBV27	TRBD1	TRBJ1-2	TGTGCCAGCAGTTTCGACTCCCGAAGGACAGGGCTCTATGGCTACACCTTC	CASSFDSRRTGLYGYTF
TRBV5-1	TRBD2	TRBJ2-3	TGCGCCAGCAGCTTCACTAGCGGGGGGCTCACAGATACGCAGTATTTT	CASSFTSGGLTDTQYF
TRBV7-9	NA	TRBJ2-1	TGTGCCAGCAGCCATACAGTAAACAATGAGCAGTTCTTC	CASSHTVNNEQFF
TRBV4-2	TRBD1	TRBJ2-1	TGTGCCACCACCCGGGACAGGGGACTCAATGAGCAGTTCTTC	CATTRDRGLNEQFF
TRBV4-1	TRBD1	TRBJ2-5	TGCGCCAGCAGCCAAGTCCCTGACAGGGTAGGAGGAGAGACCCAGTACTTC	CASSQVPDRVGGETQYF
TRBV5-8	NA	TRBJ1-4	TGTGCCAGCAGCTGGAATAATAAACTGGACATCCGGGGGGCGAGTGAAAAACTGTTTTTT	CASSWNNKLDIRGASEKLFF
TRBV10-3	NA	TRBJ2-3	TGTGCCATCAGTGTGGGCGCAGATACGCAGTATTTT	CAISVGADTQYF
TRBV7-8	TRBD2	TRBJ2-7	TGTGCCAGCAGCTTAGAAGCGGGGGCCTTCCGCGAGCAGTACTTC	CASSLEAGAFREQYF
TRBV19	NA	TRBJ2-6	TGTGCCAGTAGTATGGTTGCGACTGGGGCCAACGTCCTGACTTTC	CASSMVATGANVLTF
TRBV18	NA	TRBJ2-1	TGTGCCAGCTCCCTATCCGTGGATGAGCAGTTCTTC	CASSLSVDEQFF